The text below deals with one T cell receptor beta chain. Its antigen is not known. The source of the sample is a study of monozygotic twins with cystic fibrosis. Study-wide results and caveats: In 13 of 16 pairs, V gene usage was closest to the co-twin's.

Libraries were prepared by immunoSEQ multiplex PCR; TCRdb keeps only in-frame clonotypes and omits some of them. This sample has 14,000 or so clones; around 91% occur once, and the top ten carry less than 0.95%. The CDR3 consists of 15 residues. CDR1 is SGHNT, CDR2 YENEEA, per germline. J gave up 5 bases and V 5 bases, and 6 bases lay outside the gene matches. The sequenced sample was blood. This clonotype was sampled from a boy younger than 18 with cystic fibrosis. The chain has TRBV11-3 and TRBJ2-1, with TRBD1 identical over 10 bases. This CDR3 is CASSPGTGVDNEQFF. CDR3 nucleotide sequence: TGTGCCAGCAGCCCTGGGACAGGGGTTGACAATGAGCAGTTCTTC.